This T cell receptor (beta chain) appears in the sequencing data of a study of cytotoxic CD8 clonotypes in ibrutinib-treated CLL. Study findings and constraints: Lymph node repertoires were not studied, and sampling times were unmatched.

CDR1 and CDR2 from the germline V gene are ENHRY and SYGVKD. Trimming pared 2 bases from V and 1 base from J, leaving 8 bases between. The CDR3 is 14 residues long. Points on this clone: The antigen is not known.

The method was immunoSEQ multiplex PCR; TCRdb's version includes in-frame clones alone and lacks a portion of them. In the table there are 15,000 or so clones, 70% to 90% of which are singletons. The rearrangement links TRBV10-3 to TRBJ2-5; no reliable D call. This TCR was sampled from a human donor with chronic lymphocytic leukemia. The input for sequencing was PBMCs, taken before ibrutinib treatment. The CDR3 loop is CAISEANLQETQYF. The CDR3 nucleotides read TGTGCCATCAGTGAGGCTAACCTCCAAGAGACCCAGTACTTC.